Shown below are 27 T cell receptor beta chains from a single sample sequenced in a study of identical twins. TCRdb independently ran MiXCR on the 5' RACE reads; one entry per CDR3 protein. Counted here are around 650,000 distinct CDR3 sequences, 7.1% occurring once; the ten biggest clones make up roughly 1.5%. A further study also used this sample, focusing on yellow fever vaccine responses in identical twins.

The material sequenced was PBMCs. The receptors shown here come from a woman between 18 and 30 years old in good health.

The chain combines TRBV27 with TRBJ2-3; TRBD2 matches 9 bases. Unmatched junction bases numbered 5, after V lost 5 bases and J lost 2 bases. Per the germline V gene, CDR1 is MNHEY and CDR2 is SMNVEV (reference sequence). There are 15 residues in the CDR3. This CDR3 is CASSVAGVFTDTQYF. As DNA, the CDR3 is TGTGCCAGCAGTGTAGCGGGAGTATTCACAGATACGCAGTATTTT.

This clonotype was observed at least ten times. This chain links TRBV9 with TRBJ2-5, with D uncertain. The CDR3 length is 13 residues. Germline lookup yields CDR1 SGDLS and CDR2 YYNGEE. V was pared by 3 bases and J by 7 bases, with 13 bases between. As DNA, the CDR3 is TGTGCCAGCAGCGATCTGGACGTCGGGACCCAGTACTTC. Protein: CASSDLDVGTQYF.

V is TRBV28 and J is TRBJ1-2; D remains ambiguous. V was shortened by 2 bases and J by 8 bases, with 15 bases between the two germline ends. This CDR3 comprises 14 residues. Germline lookup yields CDR1 MDHEN and CDR2 SYDVKM. CDR3 region: CASSLRFGVMGYTF. As DNA, the CDR3 is TGTGCCAGCAGTTTACGTTTCGGGGTGATGGGCTACACCTTC.

This rearrangement joins TRBV6-1 to TRBJ1-5, with a possible D match to TRBD1 (5 bases). Germline V gives CDR1 MNHNS, CDR2 SASEGT. The CDR3 is 15 amino acids. The V end was cut by 6 bases, the J end by 1 base, with 13 bases between. The CDR3 DNA sequence: TGTGCCAGCAGCACCGGGTGGACAAGCAATCAGCCCCAGCATTTT. Translation gives CASSTGWTSNQPQHF.

This clonotype occurred a few times. V and J are TRBV28 and TRBJ1-1; D gene uncertain. V lost 6 bases to trimming and J lost 8 bases, with 19 bases between them. Per the germline V gene, CDR1 is MDHEN and CDR2 is SYDVKM. This CDR3 comprises 14 residues. CDR3 in amino acids: CASSHPFTLGEAFF. CDR3 nucleotide sequence: TGTGCCAGCAGCCACCCTTTTACGCTAGGCGAAGCTTTCTTT.

This chain joins TRBV27 and TRBJ2-6; no reliable D call. The CDR3 is 15 residues long. V gave up 5 bases and J gave up 0 bases, with 8 bases separating them. Germline CDR1 reads MNHEY; CDR2 reads SMNVEV (reference sequence). The CDR3 sequence is CASSPTPSGANVLTF. The CDR3 bases are TGTGCCAGCAGTCCAACCCCCTCTGGGGCCAACGTCCTGACTTTC.

This clonotype was seen repeatedly, ten times or more. The chain employs TRBV7-9 and TRBJ2-2; perhaps TRBD2 as D (6 bases). The V end was cut by 1 base, the J end by 0 bases, with 9 bases between. The CDR3 is 16 amino acids. Looked up from germline, CDR1 is SEHNR and CDR2 is FQNEAQ (reference sequence). CDR3 region: CASSLGGTPNTGELFF. The CDR3 DNA reads as TGTGCCAGCAGCTTAGGCGGGACCCCGAACACCGGGGAGCTGTTTTTT. Drawing the rest from reference TRBV7-9 and TRBJ2-2, the complete variable domain is DTGVSQNPRHKITKRGQNVTFRCDPISEHNRLYWYRQTLGQGPEFLTYFQNEAQLEKSRLLSDRFSAERPKGSFSTLEIQRTEQGDSAMYLCASSLGGTPNTGELFFGEGSRLTVL.

This clonotype came up many times. The J gene is TRBJ2-5, the V gene TRBV12-3 or TRBV12-4; D gene unclear. The CDR3 runs 14 residues. V was shortened by 2 bases and J by 4 bases, with 11 bases between the two germline ends. CDR3 sequence: CASSLMGPRETQYF. CDR3 coding DNA: TGTGCCAGCAGTTTAATGGGCCCCCGAGAGACCCAGTACTTC.

V is TRBV29-1 and J is TRBJ2-3, with 7 bases fitting TRBD1. This CDR3 region has 14 residues. V shed 7 bases and J 0 bases; nucleotides not matched to a gene: 7. Germline V gene data show CDR1 as SQVTM and CDR2 as ANQGSEA. The CDR3 bases are TGCAGCGCAAAGGGGGCAGGTAGCACAGATACGCAGTATTTT. Protein product: CSAKGAGSTDTQYF.

This clonotype was seen a handful of times. The J gene is TRBJ2-3, the V gene TRBV6-1, with 14 bases aligning to TRBD2. The CDR3 is 18 amino acids. The J segment lost 2 bases and the V segment lost 7 bases, leaving 11 bases of the junction unmatched. Germline CDR1 reads MNHNS; CDR2 reads SASEGT. The CDR3 DNA follows: TGTGCCAGCAAAAGACTAGCGGGAGGGCCCTCGTCCACAGATACGCAGTATTTT. Amino acids: CASKRLAGGPSSTDTQYF.

The table lists this clonotype with many counts. The chain carries TRBV25-1 and TRBJ2-7; 9 bases align to TRBD2. Germline-derived CDR1 and CDR2 are MGHDK and SYGVNS. The CDR3 length is 13 residues. Trimming cost V 8 bases and J 6 bases; bases outside gene matches: 8. The CDR3 sequence: CASGFSGSGEQYF. CDR3 sequence (DNA): TGTGCCAGCGGCTTTAGCGGGAGTGGCGAGCAGTACTTC.

In this sample, this clonotype turned up many times. This chain connects TRBV7-9 to TRBJ2-2, with 7 bases identical to TRBD1. Per germline, CDR1 SEHNR and CDR2 FQNEAQ (reference sequence). The CDR3 has 14 residues. After removal of 5 bases from V and 5 bases from J, the junction contained 5 bases not matched to a gene. The CDR3 protein is CASSPDRATGELFF. In DNA form, the CDR3 reads TGTGCCAGCAGCCCCGACAGGGCTACCGGGGAGCTGTTTTTT.

This chain joins TRBV5-1 and TRBJ2-3; D unclear. V gave up 0 bases and J gave up 4 bases, with 9 bases separating them. The CDR3 has 14 residues. CDR1 is SGHRS, CDR2 YFSETQ, per germline. The CDR3 sequence is CASSLAGQADTQYF. The CDR3 coding sequence is TGCGCCAGCAGCTTGGCCGGGCAGGCAGATACGCAGTATTTT.

This clonotype showed up many times. The chain has TRBV20-1 and TRBJ2-1; D is uncertain. Germline V gene data show CDR1 as DFQATT and CDR2 as SNEGSKA (reference sequence). This CDR3 comprises 10 residues. V was trimmed by 8 bases and J by 10 bases, leaving 12 bases between them. CDR3 amino acids: CSSLRSEQFF. Written as DNA, the CDR3 is TGCAGTTCCCTCCGATCCGAGCAGTTCTTC.

This clonotype was found a few times. The CDR3 region is CSARTVHQTNYGYTF. The CDR3 DNA is TGCAGTGCTAGAACCGTACACCAAACTAACTATGGCTACACCTTC. V and J are TRBV20-1 and TRBJ1-2; unclear D gene. Germline V lookup: CDR1 DFQATT, CDR2 SNEGSKA (reference sequence). The CDR3 is 15 amino acids. V was shortened by 2 bases and J by 0 bases, with 13 bases between the two germline ends.

The chain carries TRBV20-1 and TRBJ2-1; 8 bases are a match to TRBD2. This CDR3 contains 16 residues. With 1 base clipped from V and 6 bases from J, the junction kept 11 bases outside the gene matches. Germline V gene sequence: CDR1 DFQATT, CDR2 SNEGSKA (reference sequence). CDR3 loop: CSARGYRAGEGNEQFF. CDR3 nucleotides: TGCAGTGCTAGAGGGTACCGAGCGGGAGAGGGCAATGAGCAGTTCTTC.

This clonotype has more than one count but fewer than ten. CDR3 in DNA: TGCGCCAGCAGCGAAGGACAGAGCTCTGGAAACACCATATATTTT. Translating gives CASSEGQSSGNTIYF. The gene calls are TRBV5-1 and TRBJ1-3, with TRBD1 as a possible D gene (6 bases). The CDR3 is 15 residues long. From germline, CDR1 is SGHRS and CDR2 YFSETQ. Trimming stripped 4 bases from V and 0 bases from J, with 11 bases between.

This rearrangement joins TRBV7-8 to TRBJ2-1; TRBD2 might be the D (6 bases). With 1 base removed from V and 6 bases from J, the gap between germline ends came to 16 bases. This CDR3 contains 16 residues. The germline gives CDR1 SGHVS, CDR2 FQNEAQ. CDR3 sequence (DNA): TGTGCCAGCAGCTTAGTGTCCGGGCGGGGTAGCAATGAGCAGTTCTTC. Encoded protein: CASSLVSGRGSNEQFF.

V usage is TRBV7-2 and J usage is TRBJ1-4; a possible D gene is TRBD1 (5 bases). CDR1 and CDR2 from the germline V gene are SGHTA and FQGNSA. V was shortened by 3 bases and J by 5 bases, with 13 bases between the two germline ends. This CDR3 has 15 residues. The DNA of the CDR3 is TGTGCCAGCAGCTTGAGATGGGGGGGAAATGAAAAACTGTTTTTT. Translation: CASSLRWGGNEKLFF.

In its sample, this clonotype was seen many times. The chain is built from TRBV6-1 and TRBJ1-6; possibly TRBD1 for D (6 bases). V lost 6 bases to trimming and J lost 2 bases, with 14 bases between them. The germline CDR1 and CDR2 sequences are MNHNS and SASEGT. The CDR3 totals 16 residues. This CDR3 is CASRDSGGTYNSPLHF. CDR3 in DNA: TGTGCCAGCAGGGATTCTGGGGGCACCTATAATTCACCCCTCCACTTT.

This clonotype has only a few counts. The rearrangement uses TRBV20-1 and TRBJ2-5, with a tentative D call TRBD2 (6 bases). Trimming took 5 bases from V and 4 from J, leaving 23 bases between them. This CDR3 spans 16 amino acids. The germline gives CDR1 DFQATT, CDR2 SNEGSKA (reference sequence). The CDR3 nucleotides read TGCAGTGCTTCCCCCCCCTACCGGGAGTTCCCAGAGACCCAGTACTTC. Its protein is CSASPPYREFPETQYF.

V gene TRBV20-1 combines with J gene TRBJ2-7, with D unclear. The CDR3 covers 14 residues. In germline, CDR1 is DFQATT, CDR2 SNEGSKA (reference sequence). V was cut by 2 bases and J by 1 base, with 12 bases left in between. The CDR3 loop is CSARSGTESYEQYF. The CDR3 DNA reads TGCAGTGCTAGATCTGGCACAGAGTCCTACGAGCAGTACTTC.

This clonotype was picked up a small number of times. The genes are TRBV3-1 and TRBJ2-1; D remains ambiguous. Trimming removed 10 bases from V and 7 bases from J, with 2 bases in between. From germline, CDR1 is LGHDT and CDR2 YNNKEL (reference sequence). The CDR3 is 8 residues long. The CDR3 loop is CAINEQFF. The DNA for the CDR3 is TGTGCCATAAATGAGCAGTTCTTC.

The V and J genes are TRBV3-1 and TRBJ2-7; weak D call: TRBD1 (6 bases). The germline V gene has CDR1 LGHDT and CDR2 YNNKEL (reference sequence). This CDR3 has 15 amino acids. Trimming left V 8 bases short and J 7 bases short, with 24 bases between. The CDR3 DNA follows: TGTGCCAGCGCGAATCCCGGCAGGGGACCTCTGGAGCAGTACTTC. Protein product: CASANPGRGPLEQYF.

A few counts support this clonotype. The V and J genes are TRBV6-1 and TRBJ1-2; tentatively, D is TRBD1 (6 bases). The CDR3 has 14 residues. Germline CDR1 reads MNHNS; CDR2 reads SASEGT. V was trimmed by 7 bases and J by 4 bases, leaving 16 bases between them. CDR3 loop: CASKRQEHRYGYTF. DNA for the CDR3: TGTGCCAGCAAACGACAGGAACATCGCTATGGCTACACCTTC.

About this clonotype: Since a much larger clone is just one base distant, this may be a read error. The chain employs TRBV20-1 and TRBJ2-1, with 10 bases that match TRBD1. Germline lookup yields CDR1 DFQATT and CDR2 SNEGSKA (reference sequence). The CDR3 runs 19 residues. The CDR3 coding sequence is TGCAGTGCTAGACCCGCAGGGGGACAGGGGACACTCTCCCACAATGAGCAGTTCTTC. This gives the protein CSARPAGGQGTLSHNEQFF.

The chain links TRBV29-1 to TRBJ2-1; a weak D match, TRBD2 (5 bases). The CDR3 spans 13 residues. Germline V lookup: CDR1 SQVTM, CDR2 ANQGSEA. V lost 4 bases and J 4 bases, leaving 11 bases between the germline ends. The DNA of the CDR3 is TGCAGCGTTGGGACTGACCTATACAATGAGCAGTTCTTC. This encodes CSVGTDLYNEQFF.